A single sample is the source of the 2 T cell receptor beta chains below, sequenced in a study of blood T cell repertoires in COVID-19 (dated by TCRdb to the early 2020s). Library preparation used the immunoSEQ multiplex PCR assay. Drawn from immuneACCESS, this table holds only the in-frame rearrangements with V and J called that TCRdb kept. Clones are partly lost; checked studies trace under half to an unresolved V gene and leave the rest unexplained. The sample table lists hundreds of thousands of clones, about 90% of them with a count of one. The top ten hold 1.9% of the sample. Sequenced material: PBMCs or T cells enriched from blood (not recorded which). Source of these receptors: a man aged 35 to 55 in a cohort exposed to, infected with or recovered from COVID-19 (not recorded which).

This clone was seen once. The rearrangement uses TRBV28 and TRBJ2-4, with 7 bases aligning to TRBD2. CDR1 is MDHEN and CDR2 is SYDVKM in the germline V gene. The CDR3 sequence is 15 residues long. V was clipped by 3 bases and J by 5 bases; unmatched bases: 7. CDR3 in amino acids: CASSFSDRGENIQYF. In DNA form, the CDR3 reads TGTGCCAGCAGTTTTAGCGACCGGGGGGAAAACATTCAGTACTTC.

The chain uses TRBV2 and TRBJ2-3; D is possibly TRBD2 (5 bases). Between the trimmed V and J ends, which lost 1 base and 0 bases, there was a span of 11 bases. Germline V gives CDR1 SNHLY, CDR2 FYNNEI. CDR3 size: 16 residues. This CDR3 is CASSEGGSDSTDTQYF. The CDR3 nucleotides are TGTGCCAGCAGTGAAGGAGGGTCCGACAGCACAGATACGCAGTATTTT.